A selection of T cell receptor beta chains follows, all from one sample in a study of cytomegalovirus exposure and HLA in healthy donors. Assay used: immunoSEQ multiplex PCR; TCRdb lists only in-frame clones, some missing. The sample yields approximately 170,000 clones, about 85% seen once. The sequenced sample consisted of PBMCs. Receptors were obtained from a boy aged 2-9 years in good health and CMV-seronegative. Both conserved end residues are part of each CDR3. D genes are given only for firm matches. Size tells how often a clone was seen (once, few, many) or the class of an expanded clone, and some rows leave it out.

few TRBJ1-3 . TRBV10-1 TGCGCCAGCACAACCCTCTTTTGCCAGGGGTTTCTAGGAAACACCATATATTTT CASTTLFCQGFLGNTIYF
. TRBJ1-1 . TRBV19 TGTGCCAGTAGTATTTCAGGGGAAGGCACTGAAGCTTTCTTT CASSISGEGTEAFF
. TRBJ2-1 TRBD2 TRBV28 TGTGCCAGCAGCCCCAGGACTAGCGGTACAATGAGGGAGTTCTTC CASSPRTSGTMREFF
once TRBJ2-5 TRBD1 TRBV29-1 TGCAGCGTCCATAGGGGGACAGGGGGCACACAGACCCAGTACTTC CSVHRGTGGTQTQYF
. TRBJ2-7 . TRBV21-1 TGTGCCAGCAGCAAAAGACTAGCGGGCTACGAGCAGTACTTC CASSKRLAGYEQYF
. TRBJ2-2 TRBD2 TRBV11-2 TGTGCCAGCAGAATACCGGGACTAGCAGAGACCGGGGAGCTGTTTTTT CASRIPGLAETGELFF
. TRBJ2-2 . TRBV29-1 TGCAGCGTGTACGCCGCGGGACGGTCGGCCGGGGAGCTGTTTTTT CSVYAAGRSAGELFF
. TRBJ2-2 TRBD1 TRBV6-1 TGTGCCAGCAGTGCTGGACAGGGGACCACCGGGGAGCTGTTTTTT CASSAGQGTTGELFF
. TRBJ2-3 . TRBV6-6 TGTGCCAGCAGTAATGGCGGGGGCGTAACAGATACGCAGTATTTT CASSNGGGVTDTQYF
. TRBJ2-5 TRBD2 TRBV5-4 TGTGCCAGCAGCTCGTCGGGGGGGCTGGGGGAGACCCAGTACTTC CASSSSGGLGETQYF
. TRBJ1-4 . TRBV28 TGTGCCAGCAGTTTAATCGCAACTAATGAAAAACTGTTTTTT CASSLIATNEKLFF
. TRBJ1-3 . TRBV7-8 TGTGCCAGCAGCCAGACAGCCACTGGAAACACCATATATTTT CASSQTATGNTIYF
. TRBJ2-1 TRBD2 TRBV28 TGTGCCAGCAGTTTATCTAGCGGGGTCTACAATGAGCAGTTCTTC CASSLSSGVYNEQFF
. TRBJ2-3 . TRBV15 TGTGCCACCAGCAGAGATCAAGGGGCGCCAATCACAGATACGCAGTATTTT CATSRDQGAPITDTQYF
. TRBJ1-1 . TRBV6-1 TGTGCCAGCGGGGCAGCGGGGCTGGGGACTGAAGCTTTCTTT CASGAAGLGTEAFF
. TRBJ2-3 . TRBV20-1 TGCAGTGCCGAGAACACAGATACGCAGTATTTT CSAENTDTQYF
. TRBJ2-6 . TRBV4-2 TGTGCCAGCAGCCAAGAGCAGGCTTCTGGGGCCAACGTCCTGACTTTC CASSQEQASGANVLTF
. TRBJ2-1 . TRBV28 TGTGCCAGCAGCCGGAGCTGGAGCTCCTACAATGAGCAGTTCTTC CASSRSWSSYNEQFF